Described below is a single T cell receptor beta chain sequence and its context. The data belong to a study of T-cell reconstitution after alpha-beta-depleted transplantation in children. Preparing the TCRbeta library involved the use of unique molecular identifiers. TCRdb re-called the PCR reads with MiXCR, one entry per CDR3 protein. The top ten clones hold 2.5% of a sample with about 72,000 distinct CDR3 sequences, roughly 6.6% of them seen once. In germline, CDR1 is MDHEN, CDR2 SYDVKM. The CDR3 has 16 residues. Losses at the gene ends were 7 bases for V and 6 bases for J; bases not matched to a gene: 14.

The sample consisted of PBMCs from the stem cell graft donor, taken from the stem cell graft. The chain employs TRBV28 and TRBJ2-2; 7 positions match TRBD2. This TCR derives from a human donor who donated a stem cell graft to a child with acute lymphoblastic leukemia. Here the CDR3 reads CASIEGRGSGAGELFF. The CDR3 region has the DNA TGTGCCAGCATTGAGGGGCGCGGGAGTGGTGCCGGGGAGCTGTTTTTT.